This TCR beta chain originates from a study of blood T cell repertoires in COVID-19. Study overall: Samples came from the United States, Italy and Spain, spanning acute and convalescent COVID-19.

The table came from immunoSEQ multiplex PCR; TCRdb's copy has only in-frame clones and leaves some out. The data show 120,000 to 150,000 clones, about 87% seen once. Trimming removed 1 base from V and 0 bases from J, with 6 bases in between. The germline V gene has CDR1 SGHTA and CDR2 FQGTGA. The CDR3 is 15 residues long. This chain connects TRBV7-3 to TRBJ2-2; possibly TRBD2 for D (5 bases). This sequence was found in an elderly man with acute or convalescent COVID-19. The source material was peripheral blood. CDR3 nucleotide sequence: TGTGCCAGCAGCTTAAGGGGAGCGAACACCGGGGAGCTGTTTTTT. As protein: CASSLRGANTGELFF.